The 3 T cell receptor beta chains presented below share a single source sample, sequenced in a study of blood T cell repertoires in COVID-19. The table came from immunoSEQ multiplex PCR; TCRdb's copy has only in-frame clones and leaves some out. In the table there are approximately 76,000 clones, about three quarters of which are singletons. Material: peripheral blood. These receptors came from a woman aged 70 to 79 with acute or convalescent COVID-19.

The J gene is TRBJ1-4, the V gene TRBV10-3; D is ambiguous. Germline values: CDR1 ENHRY, CDR2 SYGVKD. Trimming removed 4 bases from V and 5 bases from J, with 5 bases in between. The CDR3 has 12 amino acids. CDR3 protein: CAISGGNEKLFF. CDR3 coding DNA: TGTGCCATCAGTGGCGGCAATGAAAAACTGTTTTTT.

The CDR3 here is CASSVESGASTDTQYF. In DNA, the CDR3 is TGTGCCAGCAGCGTAGAAAGCGGGGCTAGCACAGATACGCAGTATTTT. This chain connects TRBV9 to TRBJ2-3; 7 positions agree with TRBD2. Losses at the gene ends were 0 bases for V and 0 bases for J; bases not matched to a gene: 4. Looked up from germline, CDR1 is SGDLS and CDR2 is YYNGEE. CDR3 size: 16 residues.

V usage is TRBV6-6 and J usage is TRBJ2-1; the match to TRBD1 covers 10 bases. CDR3 length equals 16 residues. V was clipped by 5 bases and J by 3 bases; unmatched bases: 7. Germline assignment: CDR1 MNHNY and CDR2 SVGAGI (reference sequence). The CDR3 is CASSPRDRGYYNEQFF. The DNA for the CDR3 is TGTGCCAGCAGTCCGAGGGACAGGGGTTACTACAATGAGCAGTTCTTC.